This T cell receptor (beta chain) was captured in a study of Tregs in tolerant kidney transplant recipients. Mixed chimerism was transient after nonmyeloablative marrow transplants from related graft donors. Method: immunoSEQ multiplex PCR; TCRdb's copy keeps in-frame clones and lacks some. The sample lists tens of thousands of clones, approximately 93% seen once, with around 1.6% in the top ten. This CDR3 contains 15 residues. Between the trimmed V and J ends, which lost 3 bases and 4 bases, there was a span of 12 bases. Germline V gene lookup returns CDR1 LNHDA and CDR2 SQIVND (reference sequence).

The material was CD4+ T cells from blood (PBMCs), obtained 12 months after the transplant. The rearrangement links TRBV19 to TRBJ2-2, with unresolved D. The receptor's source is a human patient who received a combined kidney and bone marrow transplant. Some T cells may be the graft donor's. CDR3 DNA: TGTGCCAGTAGTATTACCCCTACTACCACCGGGGAGCTGTTTTTT. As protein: CASSITPTTTGELFF.